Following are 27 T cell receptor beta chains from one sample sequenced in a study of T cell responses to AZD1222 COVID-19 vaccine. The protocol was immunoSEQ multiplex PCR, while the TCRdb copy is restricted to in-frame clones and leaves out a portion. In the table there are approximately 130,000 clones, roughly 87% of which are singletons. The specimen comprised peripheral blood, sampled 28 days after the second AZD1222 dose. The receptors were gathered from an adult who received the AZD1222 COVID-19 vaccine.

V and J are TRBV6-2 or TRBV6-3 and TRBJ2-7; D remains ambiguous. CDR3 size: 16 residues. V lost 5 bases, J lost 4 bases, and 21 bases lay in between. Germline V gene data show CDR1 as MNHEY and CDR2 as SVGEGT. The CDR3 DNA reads TGTGCCAGCAGTCCCCCCGGGTGGCTAGATTTTTACGAGCAGTACTTC. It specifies CASSPPGWLDFYEQYF.

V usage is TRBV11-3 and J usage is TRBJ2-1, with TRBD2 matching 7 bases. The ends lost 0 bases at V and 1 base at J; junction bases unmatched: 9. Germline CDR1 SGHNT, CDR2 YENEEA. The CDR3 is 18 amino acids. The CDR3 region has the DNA TGTGCCAGCAGCTTAGATCAAGGCGGGAGTAGGTCCTACAATGAGCAGTTCTTC. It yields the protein CASSLDQGGSRSYNEQFF.

The CDR3 coding sequence is TGTGCCAGCAGCCAAGCCGGGACTAGCGGGATAAATGAGCAGTTCTTC. It codes for CASSQAGTSGINEQFF. The V gene is TRBV3-1 (or the pseudogene TRBV3-2), the J gene TRBJ2-1; 13 bases align to TRBD2. The J segment lost 7 bases and the V segment lost 1 base, leaving 4 bases of the junction unmatched. The CDR3 consists of 16 residues. Germline lookup yields CDR1 LGHDT and CDR2 YNNKEL (reference sequence).

CDR3 sequence: CASSLGVTEETQYF. For the CDR3, the DNA is TGCGCCAGCAGCTTAGGGGTAACCGAAGAGACCCAGTACTTC. The V gene is TRBV5-1, the J gene TRBJ2-5, with D possibly being TRBD1 (5 bases). CDR1 and CDR2 from the germline V gene are SGHRS and YFSETQ. Trimming took off 2 bases at V and 3 bases at J, with 11 bases between the two ends. CDR3 size: 14 residues. Filled out from reference TRBV5-1 and TRBJ2-5, the complete variable domain reads KAGVTQTPRYLIKTRGQQVTLSCSPISGHRSVSWYQQTPGQGLQFLFEYFSETQRNKGNFPGRFSGRQFSNSRSEMNVSTLELGDSALYLCASSLGVTEETQYFGPGTRLLVL.

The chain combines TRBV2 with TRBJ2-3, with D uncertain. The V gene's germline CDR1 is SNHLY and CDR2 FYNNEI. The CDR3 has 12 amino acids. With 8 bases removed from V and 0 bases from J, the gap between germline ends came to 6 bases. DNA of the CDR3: TGTGCCAGCGTGGACAGCACAGATACGCAGTATTTT. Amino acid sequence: CASVDSTDTQYF.

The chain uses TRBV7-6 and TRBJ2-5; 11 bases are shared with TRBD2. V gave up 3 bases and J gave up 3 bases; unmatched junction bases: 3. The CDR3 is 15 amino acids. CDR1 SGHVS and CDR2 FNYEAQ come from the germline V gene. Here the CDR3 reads CASSFRLAGKETQYF. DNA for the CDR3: TGTGCCAGCAGCTTCCGACTAGCGGGGAAAGAGACCCAGTACTTC. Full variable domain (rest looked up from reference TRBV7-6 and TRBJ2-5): GAGVSQSPRYKVTKRGQDVALRCDPISGHVSLYWYRQALGQGPEFLTYFNYEAQQDKSGLPNDRFSAERPEGSISTLTIQRTEQRDSAMYRCASSFRLAGKETQYFGPGTRLLVL.

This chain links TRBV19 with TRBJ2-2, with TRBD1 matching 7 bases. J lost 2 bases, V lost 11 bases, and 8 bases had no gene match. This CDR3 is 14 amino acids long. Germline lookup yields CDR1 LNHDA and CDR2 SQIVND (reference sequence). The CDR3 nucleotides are TGTGCCTGCCGGTACAGGGGAAACACCGGGGAGCTGTTTTTT. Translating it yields CACRYRGNTGELFF. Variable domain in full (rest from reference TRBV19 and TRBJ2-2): DGGITQSPKYLFRKEGQNVTLSCEQNLNHDAMYWYRQDPGQGLRLIYYSQIVNDFQKGDIAEGYSVSREKKESFPLTVTSAQKNPTAFYLCACRYRGNTGELFFGEGSRLTVL.

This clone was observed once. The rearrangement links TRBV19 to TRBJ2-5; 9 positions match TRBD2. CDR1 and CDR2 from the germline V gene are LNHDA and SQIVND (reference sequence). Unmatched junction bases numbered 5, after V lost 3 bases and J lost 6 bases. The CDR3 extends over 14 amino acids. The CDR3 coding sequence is TGTGCCAGTAGTATTCTAGCGGGGCCAAAGACCCAGTACTTC. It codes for CASSILAGPKTQYF.

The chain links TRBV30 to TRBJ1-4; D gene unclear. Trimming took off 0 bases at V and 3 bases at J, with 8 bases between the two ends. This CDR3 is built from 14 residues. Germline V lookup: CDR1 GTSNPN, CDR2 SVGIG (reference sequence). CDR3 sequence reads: CAWSVGGSNEKLFF. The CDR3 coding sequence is TGTGCCTGGAGTGTAGGTGGTTCTAATGAAAAACTGTTTTTT.

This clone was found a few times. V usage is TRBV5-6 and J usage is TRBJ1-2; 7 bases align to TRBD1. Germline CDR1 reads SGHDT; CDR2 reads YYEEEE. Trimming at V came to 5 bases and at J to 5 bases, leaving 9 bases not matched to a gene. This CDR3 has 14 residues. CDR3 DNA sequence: TGTGCCAGCAGTCCTGGACAGGCCCTTTATGGCTACACCTTC. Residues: CASSPGQALYGYTF.

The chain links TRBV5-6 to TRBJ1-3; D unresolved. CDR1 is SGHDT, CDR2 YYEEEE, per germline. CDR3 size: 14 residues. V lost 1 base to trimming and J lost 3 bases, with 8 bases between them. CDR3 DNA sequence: TGTGCCAGCAGCTTGCCGTCTCGTGGAAACACCATATATTTT. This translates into CASSLPSRGNTIYF.

Here the CDR3 reads CASSLQGSRTEAFF. CDR3 DNA sequence: TGTGCCAGCAGCTTACAGGGAAGTCGGACTGAAGCTTTCTTT. V usage is TRBV11-3 and J usage is TRBJ1-1; TRBD1 is a possible D gene (5 bases). Germline V lookup: CDR1 SGHNT, CDR2 YENEEA. V was pared by 2 bases and J by 5 bases, with 12 bases between. CDR3 length: 14 amino acids.

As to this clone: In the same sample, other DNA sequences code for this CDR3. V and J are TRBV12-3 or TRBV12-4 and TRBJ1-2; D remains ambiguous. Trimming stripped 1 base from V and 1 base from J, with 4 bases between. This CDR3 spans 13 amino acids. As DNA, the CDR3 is TGTGCCAGCAGTTTAGGCAGTAACTATGGCTACACCTTC. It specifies CASSLGSNYGYTF.

The CDR3 sequence: CASGWENTEAFF. In DNA, the CDR3 is TGTGCTAGTGGTTGGGAGAACACTGAAGCTTTCTTT. V usage is TRBV12-5 and J usage is TRBJ1-1; D not certain. Germline values: CDR1 LGHNT, CDR2 FRNRAP. V was cut by 4 bases and J by 1 base, with 4 bases left in between. This CDR3 has 12 residues.

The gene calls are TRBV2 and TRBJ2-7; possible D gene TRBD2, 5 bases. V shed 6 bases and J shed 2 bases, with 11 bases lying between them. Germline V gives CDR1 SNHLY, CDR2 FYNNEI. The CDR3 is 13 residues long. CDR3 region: CASSPLLAYEQYF. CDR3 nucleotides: TGTGCCAGCAGCCCCTTACTAGCCTACGAGCAGTACTTC.

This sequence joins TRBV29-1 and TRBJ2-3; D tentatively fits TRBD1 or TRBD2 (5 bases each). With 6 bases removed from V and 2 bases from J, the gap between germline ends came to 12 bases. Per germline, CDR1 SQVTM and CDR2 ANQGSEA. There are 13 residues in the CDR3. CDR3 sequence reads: CSVRGPFTDTQYF. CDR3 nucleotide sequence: TGCAGCGTGAGGGGACCTTTCACAGATACGCAGTATTTT.

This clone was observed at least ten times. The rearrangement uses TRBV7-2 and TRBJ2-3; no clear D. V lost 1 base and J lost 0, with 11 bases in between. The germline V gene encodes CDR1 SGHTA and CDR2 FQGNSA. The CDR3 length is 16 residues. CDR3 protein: CASSLGVSPSTDTQYF. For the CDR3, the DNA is TGTGCCAGCAGCTTAGGGGTTAGCCCCAGCACAGATACGCAGTATTTT.

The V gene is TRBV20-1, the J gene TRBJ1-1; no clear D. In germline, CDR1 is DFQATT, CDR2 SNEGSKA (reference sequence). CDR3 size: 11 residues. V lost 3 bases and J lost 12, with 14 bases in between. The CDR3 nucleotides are TGCAGTGCTAGTGTAATGACCCGACCTTTCTTT. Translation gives CSASVMTRPFF.

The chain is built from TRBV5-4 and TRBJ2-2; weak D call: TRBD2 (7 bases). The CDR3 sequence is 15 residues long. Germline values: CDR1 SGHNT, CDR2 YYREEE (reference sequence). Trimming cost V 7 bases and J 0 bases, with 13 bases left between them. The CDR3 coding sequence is TGTGCCAGCCGAGGGGGGGGCTCGAACACCGGGGAGCTGTTTTTT. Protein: CASRGGGSNTGELFF. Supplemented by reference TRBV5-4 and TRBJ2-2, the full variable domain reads ETGVTQSPTHLIKTRGQQVTLRCSSQSGHNTVSWYQQALGQGPQFIFQYYREEENGRGNFPPRFSGLQFPNYSSELNVNALELDDSALYLCASRGGGSNTGELFFGEGSRLTVL.

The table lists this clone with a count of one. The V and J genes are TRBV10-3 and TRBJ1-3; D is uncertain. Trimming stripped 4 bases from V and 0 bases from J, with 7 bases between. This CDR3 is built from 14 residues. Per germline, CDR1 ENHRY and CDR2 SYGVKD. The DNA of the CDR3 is TGTGCCATCAGTGTGGGCGTCTCTGGAAACACCATATATTTT. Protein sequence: CAISVGVSGNTIYF.

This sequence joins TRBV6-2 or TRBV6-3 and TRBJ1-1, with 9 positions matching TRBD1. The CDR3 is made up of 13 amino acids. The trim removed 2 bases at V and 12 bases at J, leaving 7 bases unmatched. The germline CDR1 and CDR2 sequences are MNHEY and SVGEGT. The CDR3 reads CASSYGGQGGTFF. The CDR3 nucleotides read TGTGCCAGCAGTTACGGGGGACAGGGAGGAACTTTCTTT.

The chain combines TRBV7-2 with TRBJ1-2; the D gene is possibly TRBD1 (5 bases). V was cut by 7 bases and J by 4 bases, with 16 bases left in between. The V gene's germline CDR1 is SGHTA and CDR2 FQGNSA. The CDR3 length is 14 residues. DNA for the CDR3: TGTGCCAGCACCCTGGGGGGACCCACCTATGGCTACACCTTC. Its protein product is CASTLGGPTYGYTF.

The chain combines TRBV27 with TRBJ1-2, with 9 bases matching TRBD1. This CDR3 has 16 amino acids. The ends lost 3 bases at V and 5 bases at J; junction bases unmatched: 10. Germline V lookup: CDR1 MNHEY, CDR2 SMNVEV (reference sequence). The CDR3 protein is CASSFGTGNRIYGYTF. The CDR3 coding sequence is TGTGCCAGCAGTTTCGGGACAGGGAATAGAATTTATGGCTACACCTTC.

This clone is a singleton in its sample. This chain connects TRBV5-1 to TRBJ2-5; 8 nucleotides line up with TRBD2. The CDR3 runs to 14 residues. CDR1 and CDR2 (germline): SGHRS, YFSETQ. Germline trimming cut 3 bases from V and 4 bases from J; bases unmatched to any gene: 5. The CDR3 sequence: CASSWSGGRETQYF. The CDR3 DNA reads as TGCGCCAGCAGCTGGAGCGGGGGACGAGAGACCCAGTACTTC.

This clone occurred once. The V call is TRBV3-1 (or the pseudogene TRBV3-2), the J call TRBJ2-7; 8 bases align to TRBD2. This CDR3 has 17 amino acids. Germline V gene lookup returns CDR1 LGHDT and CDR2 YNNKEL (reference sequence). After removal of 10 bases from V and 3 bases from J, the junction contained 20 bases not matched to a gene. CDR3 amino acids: CATQSKTSAGIRYEQYF. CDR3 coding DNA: TGTGCCACCCAAAGCAAGACTAGCGCGGGGATACGCTACGAGCAGTACTTC.

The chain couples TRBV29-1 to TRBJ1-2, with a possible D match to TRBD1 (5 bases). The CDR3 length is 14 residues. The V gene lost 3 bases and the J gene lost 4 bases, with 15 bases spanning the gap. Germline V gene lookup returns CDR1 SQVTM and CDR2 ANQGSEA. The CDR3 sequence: CSVDTPGTSYGYTF. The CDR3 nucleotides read TGCAGCGTTGACACCCCCGGGACGAGCTATGGCTACACCTTC.

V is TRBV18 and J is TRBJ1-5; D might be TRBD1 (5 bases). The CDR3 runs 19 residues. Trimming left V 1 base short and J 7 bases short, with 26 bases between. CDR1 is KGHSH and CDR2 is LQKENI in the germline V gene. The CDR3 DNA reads TGTGCCAGCTCACCACGACTCTCCGGGACTCAAGGGGTTAGACAGCCCCAGCATTTT. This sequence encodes CASSPRLSGTQGVRQPQHF.